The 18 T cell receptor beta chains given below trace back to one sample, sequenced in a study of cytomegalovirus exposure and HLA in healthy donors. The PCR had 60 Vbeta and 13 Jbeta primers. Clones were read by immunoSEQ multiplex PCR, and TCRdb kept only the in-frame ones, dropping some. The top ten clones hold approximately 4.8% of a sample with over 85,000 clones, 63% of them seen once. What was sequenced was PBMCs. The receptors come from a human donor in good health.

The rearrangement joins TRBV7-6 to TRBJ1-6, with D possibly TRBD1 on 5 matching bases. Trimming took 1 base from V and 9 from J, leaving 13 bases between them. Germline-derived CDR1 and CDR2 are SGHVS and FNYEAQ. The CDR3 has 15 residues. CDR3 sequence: CASSLGSQGISPLHF. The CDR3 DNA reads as TGTGCCAGCAGCTTAGGCAGTCAGGGTATTTCACCCCTCCACTTT.

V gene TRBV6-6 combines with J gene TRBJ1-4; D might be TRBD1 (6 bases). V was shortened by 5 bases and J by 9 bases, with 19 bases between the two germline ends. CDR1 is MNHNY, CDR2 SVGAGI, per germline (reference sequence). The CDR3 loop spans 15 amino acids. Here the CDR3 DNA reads TGTGCCAGCAGTGACGCGCGGGGGCGCCTTAAAAAACTGTTTTTT. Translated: CASSDARGRLKKLFF.

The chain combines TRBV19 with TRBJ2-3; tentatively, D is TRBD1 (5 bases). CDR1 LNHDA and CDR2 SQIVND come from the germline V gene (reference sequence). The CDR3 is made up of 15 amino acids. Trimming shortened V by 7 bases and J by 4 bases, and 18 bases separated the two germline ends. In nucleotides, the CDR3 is TGTGCCAGTACAGCCTCCAGGGCCCCGGCAGATACGCAGTATTTT. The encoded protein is CASTASRAPADTQYF.

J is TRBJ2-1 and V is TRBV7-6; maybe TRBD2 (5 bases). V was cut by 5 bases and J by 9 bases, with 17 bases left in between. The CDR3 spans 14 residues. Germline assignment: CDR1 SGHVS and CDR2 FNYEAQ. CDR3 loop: CASSHPTGNSEQFF. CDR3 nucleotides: TGTGCCAGCAGCCACCCCACCGGGAACAGTGAGCAGTTCTTC. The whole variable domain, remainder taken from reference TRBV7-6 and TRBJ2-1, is GAGVSQSPRYKVTKRGQDVALRCDPISGHVSLYWYRQALGQGPEFLTYFNYEAQQDKSGLPNDRFSAERPEGSISTLTIQRTEQRDSAMYRCASSHPTGNSEQFFGPGTRLTVL.

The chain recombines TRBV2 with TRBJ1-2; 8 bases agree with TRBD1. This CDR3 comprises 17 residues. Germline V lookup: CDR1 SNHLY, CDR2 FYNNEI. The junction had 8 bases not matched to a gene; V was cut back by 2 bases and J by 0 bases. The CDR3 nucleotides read TGTGCCAGCAGTGAAAGGGCAGGGGGCTTAGCTAACTATGGCTACACCTTC. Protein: CASSERAGGLANYGYTF.

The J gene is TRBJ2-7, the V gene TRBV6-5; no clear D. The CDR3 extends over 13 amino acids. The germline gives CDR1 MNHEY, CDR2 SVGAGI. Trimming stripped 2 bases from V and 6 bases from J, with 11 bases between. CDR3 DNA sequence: TGTGCCAGCAGTTACGGAGCCCGGCGCGAGCAGTACTTC. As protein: CASSYGARREQYF.

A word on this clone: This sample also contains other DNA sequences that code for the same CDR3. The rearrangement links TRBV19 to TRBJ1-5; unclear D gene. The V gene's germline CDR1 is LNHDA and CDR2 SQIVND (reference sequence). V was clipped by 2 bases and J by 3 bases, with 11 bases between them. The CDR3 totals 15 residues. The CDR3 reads CASSISGIPNQPQHF. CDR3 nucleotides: TGTGCCAGTAGTATATCCGGGATACCCAATCAGCCCCAGCATTTT. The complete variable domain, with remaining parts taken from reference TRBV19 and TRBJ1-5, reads DGGITQSPKYLFRKEGQNVTLSCEQNLNHDAMYWYRQDPGQGLRLIYYSQIVNDFQKGDIAEGYSVSREKKESFPLTVTSAQKNPTAFYLCASSISGIPNQPQHFGDGTRLSIL.

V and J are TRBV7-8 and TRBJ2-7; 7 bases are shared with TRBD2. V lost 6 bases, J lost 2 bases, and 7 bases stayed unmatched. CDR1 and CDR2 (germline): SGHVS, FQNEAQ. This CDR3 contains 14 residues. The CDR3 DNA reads TGTGCCAGCAGTTCCGGGACTATCGCCTACGAGCAGTACTTC. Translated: CASSSGTIAYEQYF. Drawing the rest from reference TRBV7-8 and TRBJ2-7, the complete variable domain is GAGVSQSPRYKVAKRGQDVALRCDPISGHVSLFWYQQALGQGPEFLTYFQNEAQLDKSGLPSDRFFAERPEGSVSTLKIQRTQQEDSAVYLCASSSGTIAYEQYFGPGTRLTVT.

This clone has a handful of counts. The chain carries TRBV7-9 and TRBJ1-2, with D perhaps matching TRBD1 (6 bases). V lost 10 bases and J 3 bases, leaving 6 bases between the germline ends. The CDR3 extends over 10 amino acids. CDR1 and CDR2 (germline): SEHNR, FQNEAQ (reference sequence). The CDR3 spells CATGDYGYTF. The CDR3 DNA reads TGTGCCACAGGGGACTATGGCTACACCTTC.

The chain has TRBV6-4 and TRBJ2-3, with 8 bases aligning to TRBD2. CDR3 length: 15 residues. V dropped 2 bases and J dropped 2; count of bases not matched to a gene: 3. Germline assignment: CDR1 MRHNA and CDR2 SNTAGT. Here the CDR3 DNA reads TGTGCCAGCAGTGACGTAGCGGGACACACAGATACGCAGTATTTT. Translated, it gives CASSDVAGHTDTQYF.

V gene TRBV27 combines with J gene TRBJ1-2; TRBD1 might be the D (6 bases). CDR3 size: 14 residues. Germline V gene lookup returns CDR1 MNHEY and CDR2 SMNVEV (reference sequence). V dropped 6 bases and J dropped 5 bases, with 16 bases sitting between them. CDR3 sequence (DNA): TGTGCCAGCAGGTTCCTACAGGGAGTATATGGCTACACCTTC. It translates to CASRFLQGVYGYTF.

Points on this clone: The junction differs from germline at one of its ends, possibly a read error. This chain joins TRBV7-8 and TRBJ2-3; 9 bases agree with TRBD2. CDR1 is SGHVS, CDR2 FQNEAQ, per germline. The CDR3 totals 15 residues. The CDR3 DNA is TGTGCCAGCAGCCCAGCGGGAGGAGGCACGGATACGCAGTATTTT. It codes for CASSPAGGGTDTQYF.

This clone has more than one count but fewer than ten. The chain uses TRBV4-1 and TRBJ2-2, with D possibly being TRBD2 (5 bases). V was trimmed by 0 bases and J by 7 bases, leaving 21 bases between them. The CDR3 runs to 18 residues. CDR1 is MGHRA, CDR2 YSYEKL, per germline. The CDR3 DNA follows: TGCGCCAGCAGCCAAGATTCTTTTCGGAGGACCCGGGACGGGGAGCTGTTTTTT. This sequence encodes CASSQDSFRRTRDGELFF.

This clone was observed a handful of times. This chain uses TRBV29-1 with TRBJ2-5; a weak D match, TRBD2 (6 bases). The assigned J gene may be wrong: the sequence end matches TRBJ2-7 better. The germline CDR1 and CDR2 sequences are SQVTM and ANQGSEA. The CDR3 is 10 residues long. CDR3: CSVGLDEQYF. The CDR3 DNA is TGCAGCGTTGGACTAGACGAGCAGTACTTC.

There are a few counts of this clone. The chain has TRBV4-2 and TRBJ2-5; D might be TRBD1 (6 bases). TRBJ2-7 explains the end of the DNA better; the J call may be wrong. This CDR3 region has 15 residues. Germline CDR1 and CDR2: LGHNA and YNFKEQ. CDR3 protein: CASSQDTTGFDEQYF. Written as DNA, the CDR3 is TGTGCCAGCAGCCAAGATACGACAGGTTTCGACGAGCAGTACTTC.

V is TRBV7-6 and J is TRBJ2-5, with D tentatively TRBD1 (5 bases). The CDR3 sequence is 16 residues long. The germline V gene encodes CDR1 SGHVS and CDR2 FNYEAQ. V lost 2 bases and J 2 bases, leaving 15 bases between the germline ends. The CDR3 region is CASSLSAGRAQETQYF. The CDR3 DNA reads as TGTGCCAGCAGCTTATCGGCAGGCAGGGCTCAAGAGACCCAGTACTTC. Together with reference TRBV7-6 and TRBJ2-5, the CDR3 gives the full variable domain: GAGVSQSPRYKVTKRGQDVALRCDPISGHVSLYWYRQALGQGPEFLTYFNYEAQQDKSGLPNDRFSAERPEGSISTLTIQRTEQRDSAMYRCASSLSAGRAQETQYFGPGTRLLVL.

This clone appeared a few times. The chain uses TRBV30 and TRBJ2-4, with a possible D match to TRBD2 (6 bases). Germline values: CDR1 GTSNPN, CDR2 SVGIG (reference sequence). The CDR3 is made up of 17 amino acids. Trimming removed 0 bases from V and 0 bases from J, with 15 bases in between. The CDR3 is CAWSVGLAGLAKNIQYF. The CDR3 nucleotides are TGTGCCTGGAGTGTAGGTCTGGCGGGGCTAGCCAAAAACATTCAGTACTTC. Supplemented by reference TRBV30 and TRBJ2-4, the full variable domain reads SQTIHQWPATLVQPVGSPLSLECTVEGTSNPNLYWYRQAAGRGLQLLFYSVGIGQISSEVPQNLSASRPQDRQFILSSKKLLLSDSGFYLCAWSVGLAGLAKNIQYFGAGTRLSVL.

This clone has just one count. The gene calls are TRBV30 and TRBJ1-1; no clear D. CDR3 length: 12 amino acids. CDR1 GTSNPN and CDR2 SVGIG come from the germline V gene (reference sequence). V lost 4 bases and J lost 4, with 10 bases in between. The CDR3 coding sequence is TGTGCCTGGACGTTTCCGGGCACTGAAGCTTTCTTT. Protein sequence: CAWTFPGTEAFF.